Listed below are T cell receptor beta chains from one sample, sequenced in a study of T cells in Graves' hyperthyroidism and ophthalmopathy. TCRdb independently ran MiXCR on the multiplex PCR reads; one entry per CDR3 protein. The sample includes fewer than 850,000 distinct CDR3 sequences, around 16% of them seen just once. The sequenced sample was blood. Receptors were obtained from a man aged 45-60 years with Graves' hyperthyroidism. The CDR3 runs from the conserved cysteine through the conserved F or W.

j_gene: TRBJ1-2; v_gene: TRBV7-2; CDR3aa: CASSSRQGQGGYTF
j_gene: TRBJ2-1; v_gene: TRBV28; CDR3aa: CASSPNYYSYNEQFF
j_gene: TRBJ2-2; v_gene: TRBV7-9; CDR3aa: CASSPKTGVGELFF
j_gene: TRBJ2-7; v_gene: TRBV20-1; CDR3aa: CSKATGGSRNEQYF
j_gene: TRBJ2-5; v_gene: TRBV19; CDR3aa: CASSLTSGGTQYF
j_gene: TRBJ1-1; v_gene: TRBV4-1; CDR3aa: CASSQLTGGSLMSTEAFF
j_gene: TRBJ2-7; v_gene: TRBV29-1; CDR3aa: CSVGGTSGSYEQYF
j_gene: TRBJ2-3; v_gene: TRBV14; CDR3aa: CASRPTDTDTQYF
j_gene: TRBJ2-7; v_gene: TRBV11-2; CDR3aa: CASSLIILAGVREQYF
j_gene: TRBJ2-7; v_gene: TRBV28; CDR3aa: CASSSRRTGDPRQYF
j_gene: TRBJ2-5; v_gene: TRBV15; CDR3aa: CATSRGMGGRETQYF
j_gene: TRBJ2-7; v_gene: TRBV7-9; CDR3aa: CASSLGVGLYYEQYF
j_gene: TRBJ2-1; v_gene: TRBV6-2/TRBV6-3; CDR3aa: CASSYSGRFDEQFF
j_gene: TRBJ2-3; v_gene: TRBV18; CDR3aa: CASSPGQGAADTQYF
j_gene: TRBJ1-3; v_gene: TRBV28; CDR3aa: CASGSSPGVVSGNTIYF
j_gene: TRBJ2-1; v_gene: TRBV7-6; CDR3aa: CASSLLEAYNEQFF
j_gene: TRBJ2-2; v_gene: TRBV10-2; CDR3aa: CASMEGLAGYDTGELFF
j_gene: TRBJ1-2; v_gene: TRBV7-3; CDR3aa: CASSLSPGKGASGYTF
j_gene: TRBJ1-5; v_gene: TRBV20-1; CDR3aa: CSAKTGGQPQHF
j_gene: TRBJ2-5; v_gene: TRBV24-1; CDR3aa: CATSDSLGLAGAQETQYF
j_gene: TRBJ2-3; v_gene: TRBV2; CDR3aa: CASIPGLAEDPDTQYF
j_gene: TRBJ1-6; v_gene: TRBV6-6; CDR3aa: CASSYSRDRDNSPLHF
j_gene: TRBJ1-1; v_gene: TRBV30; CDR3aa: CAWSVQGGNTEAFF
j_gene: TRBJ1-1; v_gene: TRBV9; CDR3aa: CASSASGSATEAFF
j_gene: TRBJ1-5; v_gene: TRBV27; CDR3aa: CASSLLDNQPQHF
j_gene: TRBJ2-2; v_gene: TRBV6-2/TRBV6-3; CDR3aa: CASSYLPGELFF
j_gene: TRBJ2-3; v_gene: TRBV3-1; CDR3aa: CASSQDWADTQYF
j_gene: TRBJ2-1; v_gene: TRBV7-2; CDR3aa: CASSPDRIRVNEQFF
j_gene: TRBJ1-4; v_gene: TRBV5-1; CDR3aa: CASSLQQANEKLFF
j_gene: TRBJ2-2; v_gene: TRBV6-5; CDR3aa: CASSYGQGAYTGELFF
j_gene: TRBJ1-3; v_gene: TRBV28; CDR3aa: CASSLPTHSGNTIYF
j_gene: TRBJ2-3; v_gene: TRBV7-2; CDR3aa: CASRRDRAYTDTQYF
j_gene: TRBJ2-1; v_gene: TRBV5-4; CDR3aa: CASTLGGRWAYNEQFF
j_gene: TRBJ1-5; v_gene: TRBV20-1; CDR3aa: CSAEPGTGAIKPQHF
j_gene: TRBJ2-3; v_gene: TRBV15; CDR3aa: CATSRGDTKNTDTQYF
j_gene: TRBJ2-6; v_gene: TRBV14; CDR3aa: CASSQDRLRYSGANVLTF
j_gene: TRBJ2-2; v_gene: TRBV20-1; CDR3aa: CSARDYANTGELFF
j_gene: TRBJ2-1; v_gene: TRBV5-1; CDR3aa: CASSRDSSLNGRGLNEQFF
j_gene: TRBJ1-2; v_gene: TRBV5-5; CDR3aa: CASSLIGQTNYGYTF
j_gene: TRBJ1-5; v_gene: TRBV28; CDR3aa: CASRPKYSNQPQHF
j_gene: TRBJ2-1; v_gene: TRBV11-2; CDR3aa: CASSFGTSGPYNEQFF
j_gene: TRBJ2-3; v_gene: TRBV5-4; CDR3aa: CASSLARQITDTQYF
j_gene: TRBJ2-7; v_gene: TRBV7-2; CDR3aa: CASSLGLRGRISYEQYF
j_gene: TRBJ2-1; v_gene: TRBV24-1; CDR3aa: CATSDPGLADFYNEQFF
j_gene: TRBJ2-7; v_gene: TRBV15; CDR3aa: CATSRDDTGGYYEQYF